This T cell receptor (beta chain) derives from a study of OX40 agonist ivuxolimab in advanced cancers. In terms of the full investigation: Ivuxolimab was a fully human IgG2 agonistic monoclonal antibody targeting the costimulatory receptor OX40 (CD134). Intravenous ivuxolimab was administered to patients every 2 weeks at six dose levels: 0.01, 0.1, 0.3, 1.5, 3 and 10 mg/kg. Among the roughly 52 dose-escalation patients, around 20 had hepatocellular carcinoma, around 15 melanoma, 9 renal cell carcinoma and 9 head and neck cancer. A male proportion of around 81% and a mean age of approximately 62 years, ranging from about 20 to 79, were recorded for the dose-escalation cohort. Prior anti-PD-1, anti-PD-L1 or anti-CTLA-4 therapy was permitted, and 30% to 45% of dose-escalation patients had received checkpoint inhibitors. Partial responses were achieved by three dose-escalation patients, of whom one had hepatocellular carcinoma and two had cutaneous melanoma. The point of sequencing TCRbeta in the periphery was to test whether ivuxolimab changed TCR sequence diversity and drove clonal T-cell expansion. The paper covers the monotherapy dose-escalation part of the phase I ivuxolimab trial, which included N = 52 patients.

The trial excluded patients who had a history of autoimmune disease or were on systemic immunosuppression. Peripheral blood for TCR sequencing was collected from all dose cohorts at baseline, on cycle 4 day 1, and on cycle 7 day 1. Samples were obtained from an open-label, multicenter, first-in-human phase I dose-escalation trial of ivuxolimab. Adults with locally advanced or metastatic melanoma, renal cell carcinoma, hepatocellular carcinoma or head and neck squamous cell carcinoma were enrolled in the trial. Before TCR sequencing, CD4+ T cells and CD8+ T cells from peripheral blood were sorted into separate populations. Regarding this clone: Its antigen is not yet known. No much larger clone exists at a distance of one base, and base qualities are not known.

Genomic DNA was isolated from the sorted cells so that the TCRbeta CDR3 region could be sequenced. The immunoSEQ Assay was used for sequencing of TCRbeta CDR3 regions. Drawn from immuneACCESS, this table holds only the in-frame rearrangements with V and J called that TCRdb kept. Clones are partly lost; checked studies trace under half to an unresolved V gene and leave the rest unexplained. This sample holds 55,000 to 65,000 clones; 90% were observed only once. Roughly 1.9% of the sample is taken by the ten largest. The investigation overall reported the following: At doses of 0.1 to 3.0 mg/kg, clonal expansion of both CD4+ and CD8+ blood T cells was observed from baseline to week 6. Low levels of normalized T-cell clonal expansion were also seen in some nonresponding patients. In partial responders in the 0.1-3.0 mg/kg groups, normalized peripheral clonal expansion was found to be among the lowest, especially among CD8+ T cells. After ivuxolimab, CD8+ T cells had more expanded clones than CD4+ T cells on average. Which antigens the clonally expanded peripheral T cells were specific for was not determined.

The CDR3 runs 14 residues from the cysteine to the phenylalanine. The only DNA kept is the CDR3, 42 bases in frame from the first base. According to the germline V gene, CDR1 reads MNHEY and CDR2 reads SVGAGI. Trimming removed 5 bases from V and 0 bases from J, leaving 10 bases between the germline ends. The sequence derives from an adult with an advanced solid tumor such as melanoma, head and neck, liver or kidney cancer. The chain links TRBV6-5 with TRBJ1-1; the D gene is possibly TRBD1, with 6 bases matching. The source was CD4+ or CD8+ T cells sorted from blood, collected in a trial of the OX40 agonist ivuxolimab. The DNA sequence follows: TGTGCCAGCAGTACGCAGGGGATGAACACTGAAGCTTTCTTT. This encodes CASSTQGMNTEAFF.